Presented here are 16 T cell receptor beta chains from one specimen sequenced in a study of vaccination effects on CD4 cells after COVID-19. The data were produced by immunoSEQ multiplex PCR, yet TCRdb's version contains in-frame clones alone and is incomplete. The sample includes roughly 15,000 clones, over 65% seen only once; the top ten take approximately 20%. Antigen-specific CD4+ T cells were expanded with viral peptide pools in the ViraFEST assay before sequencing. Following an approximately 11-day culture, CD4+ T cells were purified. This person caught SARS-CoV-2 sometime from March to December 2020, and PCR testing confirmed the infection. Two-dose BNT162b2 or mRNA-1273 vaccination was given to participants. These receptors lack a known antigen. Sample: CD4+ T cells from PBMCs cultured with SARS-CoV-2 spike peptides, taken after COVID-19 vaccination. Source of these receptors: a human donor who had a prior SARS-CoV-2 infection.

This clone was detected a few times. The chain has TRBV7-2 and TRBJ1-1, with D possibly being TRBD1 (5 bases). The CDR3 length is 15 residues. With 1 base removed from V and 3 bases from J, the gap between germline ends came to 12 bases. Germline loops: CDR1 SGHTA, CDR2 FQGNSA. The CDR3: CASSLVGGGYTEAFF. CDR3 sequence (DNA): TGTGCCAGCAGCTTAGTTGGGGGAGGATACACTGAAGCTTTCTTT.

The chain recombines TRBV19 with TRBJ1-2; D may be TRBD1 (5 bases). CDR1 and CDR2 (germline): LNHDA, SQIVND (reference sequence). V was clipped by 6 bases and J by 4 bases, with 21 bases between them. CDR3 size: 16 residues. CDR3 DNA: TGTGCCAGTAGCCCCCCTCGACAGAGTACAAGCTATGGCTACACCTTC. As protein: CASSPPRQSTSYGYTF.

The V call is TRBV2, the J call TRBJ1-4; D is unresolved. Trimming cost V 7 bases and J 6 bases, with 15 bases left between them. The CDR3 contains 14 residues. Germline V gives CDR1 SNHLY, CDR2 FYNNEI. The CDR3: CASTASLAYEKLFF. Here the CDR3 DNA reads TGTGCCAGCACAGCCTCGTTGGCCTATGAAAAACTGTTTTTT.

The V and J genes are TRBV27 and TRBJ1-2, with TRBD1 matching 7 bases. Germline V gene lookup returns CDR1 MNHEY and CDR2 SMNVEV (reference sequence). There are 16 residues in the CDR3. After removal of 1 base from V and 2 bases from J, the junction contained 7 bases not matched to a gene. CDR3 protein: CASSLWGTAINYGYTF. CDR3 coding DNA: TGTGCCAGCAGTTTATGGGGGACAGCCATCAACTATGGCTACACCTTC.

This sequence joins TRBV19 and TRBJ1-2; perhaps TRBD1 as D (5 bases). With 5 bases removed from V and 2 bases from J, the gap between germline ends came to 6 bases. Germline lookup yields CDR1 LNHDA and CDR2 SQIVND (reference sequence). This CDR3 is built from 12 residues. CDR3 residues: CASSWGNYGYTF. CDR3 coding DNA: TGTGCCAGTAGTTGGGGGAACTATGGCTACACCTTC.

This chain connects TRBV4-2 to TRBJ2-1, with D possibly matching TRBD1 (5 bases). Trimming removed 0 bases from V and 1 base from J, with 10 bases in between. This CDR3 is 16 amino acids long. CDR1 is LGHNA and CDR2 is YNFKEQ in the germline V gene. CDR3 sequence (DNA): TGTGCCAGCAGCCAAGATACCAGGGCGTCCTACAATGAGCAGTTCTTC. Translated, it gives CASSQDTRASYNEQFF.

This clone has only one observation. The chain is built from TRBV5-1 and TRBJ2-1; TRBD2 aligns across 7 bases. The CDR3 runs to 14 residues. The germline V gene encodes CDR1 SGHRS and CDR2 YFSETQ. The V segment lost 0 bases and the J segment 5 bases; nucleotides outside the gene matches: 2. CDR3 sequence reads: CASSLGLADNEQFF. In DNA, the CDR3 is TGCGCCAGCAGCTTGGGCCTAGCGGACAATGAGCAGTTCTTC. The entire variable domain, with the rest obtained from reference TRBV5-1 and TRBJ2-1, is as follows: KAGVTQTPRYLIKTRGQQVTLSCSPISGHRSVSWYQQTPGQGLQFLFEYFSETQRNKGNFPGRFSGRQFSNSRSEMNVSTLELGDSALYLCASSLGLADNEQFFGPGTRLTVL.

This clone appeared once. The rearrangement uses TRBV6-5 and TRBJ2-5; D is possibly TRBD1 (6 bases). Germline values: CDR1 MNHEY, CDR2 SVGAGI. The CDR3 is 16 residues long. V shed 4 bases and J shed 2 bases, with 17 bases lying between them. The CDR3 DNA reads TGTGCCAGCAGTTTGGGACATGGGGCAGGACAAGAGACCCAGTACTTC. It is translated as CASSLGHGAGQETQYF.

This clone has more than one count but fewer than ten. V and J are TRBV1 and TRBJ2-1; the table gives TRBD2 as D, unverified against the DNA. TRBV1 is recorded as a pseudogene. The CDR3 is 16 residues long. This CDR3 reads CTSSPKAAPKNNEQFF. The DNA for the CDR3 is TGCACCAGCAGCCCGAAGGCGGCCCCCAAAAACAATGAGCAGTTCTTC.

The chain has TRBV18 and TRBJ2-1; unclear D gene. CDR3 size: 17 residues. V was clipped by 1 base and J by 1 base, with 14 bases between them. CDR1 and CDR2 from the germline V gene are KGHSH and LQKENI. CDR3 amino acids: CASSPQGSFGSYNEQFF. In DNA form, the CDR3 reads TGTGCCAGCTCACCACAGGGAAGCTTCGGATCCTACAATGAGCAGTTCTTC.

This clone was observed a few times. J is TRBJ2-3 and V is TRBV10-1; either TRBD1 or TRBD2 may supply D (5 bases each). Germline lookup yields CDR1 WNHNN and CDR2 SYGVQD (reference sequence). Deletions cut 0 bases from V and 0 bases from J, with 10 bases between. The CDR3 extends over 16 amino acids. CDR3 sequence reads: CASSESGRTSTDTQYF. As DNA, the CDR3 is TGCGCCAGCAGTGAGTCGGGGCGGACTAGCACAGATACGCAGTATTTT.

This clone was detected only a few times. The chain employs TRBV7-9 and TRBJ1-2, with TRBD1 matching over 8 bases. The germline CDR1 and CDR2 sequences are SEHNR and FQNEAQ (reference sequence). This CDR3 has 14 residues. J gave up 3 bases and V 4 bases, and 4 bases lay outside the gene matches. In nucleotides, the CDR3 is TGTGCCAGCAGCTCGACAGGGGATCACTATGGCTACACCTTC. It yields the protein CASSSTGDHYGYTF.

Turning to this clone: Since no conserved phenylalanine or tryptophan closes the CDR3, a read error is the likely cause. Because the CDR3's place on the DNA is in doubt, the DNA is left out and the CDR3 is given as listed by TCRdb. The chain couples TRBV6-2 or TRBV6-3 to TRBJ1-2; the DNA was not used to check the table's D call, TRBD1. The germline V gene has CDR1 MNHEY and CDR2 SVGEGT. A total of 13 residues make up the CDR3, ends included. The chain's CDR3 is CASSSNSGQGEGL.

The chain joins TRBV27 to TRBJ2-5; TRBD1 aligns across 8 bases. Germline assignment: CDR1 MNHEY and CDR2 SMNVEV (reference sequence). Losses at the gene ends were 5 bases for V and 7 bases for J; bases not matched to a gene: 15. The CDR3 is 16 residues long. The CDR3: CASSPSRAGGVGTQYF. CDR3 sequence (DNA): TGTGCCAGCAGTCCCAGCCGGGCAGGGGGCGTTGGGACCCAGTACTTC.

The gene calls are TRBV29-1 and TRBJ1-1, with 9 bases that match TRBD1. The CDR3 sequence is 13 residues long. In germline, CDR1 is SQVTM, CDR2 ANQGSEA. V lost 7 bases and J lost 6; bases outside the gene matches: 9. The CDR3 DNA is TGCAGCGCTAGACAGGGGGGAGTCGCTGAAGCTTTCTTT. Translating it yields CSARQGGVAEAFF.

The chain carries TRBV27 and TRBJ2-3, with D unclear. The germline CDR1 and CDR2 sequences are MNHEY and SMNVEV (reference sequence). The V end lost 6 bases, the J end lost 0 bases, and 19 bases lay between the germline ends. The CDR3 has 17 residues. The CDR3 loop reads CASRRTHVWGSTDTQYF. In DNA, the CDR3 is TGTGCCAGCAGGAGAACGCACGTCTGGGGTAGCACAGATACGCAGTATTTT.